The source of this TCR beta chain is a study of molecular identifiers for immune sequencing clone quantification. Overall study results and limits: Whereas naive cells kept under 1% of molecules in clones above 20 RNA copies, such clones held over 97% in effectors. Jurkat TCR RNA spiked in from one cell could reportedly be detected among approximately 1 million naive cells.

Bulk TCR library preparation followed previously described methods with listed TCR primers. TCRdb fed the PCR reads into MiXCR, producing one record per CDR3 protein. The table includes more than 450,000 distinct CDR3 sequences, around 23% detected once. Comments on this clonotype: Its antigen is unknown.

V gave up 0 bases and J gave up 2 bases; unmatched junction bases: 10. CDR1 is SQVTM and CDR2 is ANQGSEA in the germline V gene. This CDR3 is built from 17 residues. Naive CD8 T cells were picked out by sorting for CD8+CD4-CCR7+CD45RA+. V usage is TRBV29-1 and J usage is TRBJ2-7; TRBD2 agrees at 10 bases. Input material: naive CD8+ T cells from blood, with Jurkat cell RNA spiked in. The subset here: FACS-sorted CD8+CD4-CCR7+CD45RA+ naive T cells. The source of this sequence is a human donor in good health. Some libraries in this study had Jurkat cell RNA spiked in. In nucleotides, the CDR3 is TGCAGCGTTGAAGATGGGGGACGAGCGGGAGGGACCTACGAGCAGTACTTC. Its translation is CSVEDGGRAGGTYEQYF.